This T cell receptor (beta chain) emerged from a study of blood T cell repertoires in COVID-19. TCRdb keeps only in-frame clones here, not all; method: immunoSEQ multiplex PCR. The sample yields 200,000 to 250,000 clones, about 90% seen once. This CDR3 has 15 residues. Germline V gives CDR1 MGHRA, CDR2 YSYEKL. V was cut by 4 bases and J by 6 bases, with 18 bases left in between. Donors in Cohort 3 who had recovered were those with two negative PCRs, healthcare professional clearance, or resolution of their symptoms. This clone occurred once. The receptor was derived from a woman between 18 and 30 years old who had recovered from COVID-19. The sequenced sample consisted of PBMCs or T cells enriched from blood (not recorded which). The V gene is TRBV4-1, the J gene TRBJ1-1; D is unclear. CDR3 in DNA: TGCGCCAGCAGCCTCCGCCGGGGAACCGTCCCTGAAGCTTTCTTT. Protein product: CASSLRRGTVPEAFF.